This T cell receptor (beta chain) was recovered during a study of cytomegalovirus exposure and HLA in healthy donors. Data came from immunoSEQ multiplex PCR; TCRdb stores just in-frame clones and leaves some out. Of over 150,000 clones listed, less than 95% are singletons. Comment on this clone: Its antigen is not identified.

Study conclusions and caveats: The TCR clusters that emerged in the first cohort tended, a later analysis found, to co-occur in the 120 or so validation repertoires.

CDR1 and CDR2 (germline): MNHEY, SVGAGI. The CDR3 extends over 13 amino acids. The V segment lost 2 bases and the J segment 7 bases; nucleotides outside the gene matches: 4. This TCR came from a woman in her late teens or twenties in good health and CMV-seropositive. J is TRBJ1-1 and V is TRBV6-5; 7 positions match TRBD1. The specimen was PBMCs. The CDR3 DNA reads TGTGCCAGCAGTTACGGGGGACAGCTTGAAGCTTTCTTT. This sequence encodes CASSYGGQLEAFF.